This TCR beta chain was profiled in a study of cytomegalovirus exposure and HLA in healthy donors. Study-wide points: CMV serostatus stood as the only immune exposure information on hand. In a later analysis, most CMV-associated TCR beta chains appeared HLA-restricted. Being productive about 87% or about 30% of the time was typical of most TCR beta V segments in an earlier analysis.

Trimming shortened V by 2 bases and J by 3 bases, and 17 bases separated the two germline ends. The CDR3 totals 16 residues. Germline V gene sequence: CDR1 LNHNV, CDR2 YYDKDF (reference sequence). With respect to this clone: Its antigen remains unidentified.

PCR amplification relied on 60 Vbeta primers (plus 13 Jbeta primers). The protocol was immunoSEQ multiplex PCR, while the TCRdb copy is restricted to in-frame clones and leaves out a portion. The sample lists some 90,000 clones; around three quarters were seen once. The origin of this receptor is a man aged 60 to 69 in good health and CMV-seronegative. Sequencing was done on a sample of PBMCs. The V gene is TRBV15, the J gene TRBJ2-7; TRBD2 is a possible D gene (6 bases). CDR3 in amino acids: CATSRSIPGSVYEQYF. CDR3 sequence (DNA): TGTGCCACCAGCAGATCTATTCCCGGGAGCGTCTACGAGCAGTACTTC.